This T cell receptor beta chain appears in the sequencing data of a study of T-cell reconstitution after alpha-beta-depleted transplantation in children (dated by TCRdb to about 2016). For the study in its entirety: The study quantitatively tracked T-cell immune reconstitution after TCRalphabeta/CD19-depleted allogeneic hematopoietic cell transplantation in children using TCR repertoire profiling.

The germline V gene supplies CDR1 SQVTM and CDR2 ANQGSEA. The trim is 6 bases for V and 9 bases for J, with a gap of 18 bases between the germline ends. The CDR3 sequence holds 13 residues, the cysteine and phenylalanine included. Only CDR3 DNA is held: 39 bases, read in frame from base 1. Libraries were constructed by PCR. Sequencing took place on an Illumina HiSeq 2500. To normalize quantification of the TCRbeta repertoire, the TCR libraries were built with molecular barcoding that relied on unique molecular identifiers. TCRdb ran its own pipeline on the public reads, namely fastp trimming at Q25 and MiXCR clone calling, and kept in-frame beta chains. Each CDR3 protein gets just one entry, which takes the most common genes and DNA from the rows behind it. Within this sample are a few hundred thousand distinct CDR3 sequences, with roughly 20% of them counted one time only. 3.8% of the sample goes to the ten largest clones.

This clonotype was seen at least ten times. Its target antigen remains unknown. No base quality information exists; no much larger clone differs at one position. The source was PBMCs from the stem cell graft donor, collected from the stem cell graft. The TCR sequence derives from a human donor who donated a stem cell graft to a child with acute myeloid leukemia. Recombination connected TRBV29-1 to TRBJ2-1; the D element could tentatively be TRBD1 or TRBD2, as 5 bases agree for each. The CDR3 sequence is CSVTEGPRSEQFF. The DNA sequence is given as TGCAGCGTAACTGAGGGACCAAGGAGTGAGCAGTTCTTC.